This T cell receptor beta chain emerged from a study of T cell changes during pregnancy in multiple sclerosis (dated by TCRdb to between 2018 and 2020). Describing the broader study: In women with multiple sclerosis, the researchers looked at how the T cell repertoire shifted as pregnancy progressed.

This clone has more than one count but fewer than ten. Which antigen it targets is not known. Base quality data are lacking; no much larger clone is found one base away. Reading from cysteine to phenylalanine, the CDR3 counts 12 amino acids. Only the CDR3 DNA stays, 36 bases, in frame from base 1. Library preparation was by the immunoSEQ multiplex PCR assay. Imported from immuneACCESS, the table was reduced by TCRdb to in-frame sequences with V and J called. These copies leave out some clones; in studies compared against another copy, an unresolved V gene accounts for under half, and the cause of the remainder is not known. For this sample there are tens of thousands of clones; 92% appear just once. The ten largest clones capture 1.3% of the sample.

Sequenced sample: peripheral blood. The receptor was isolated from a female donor with multiple sclerosis, enrolled in a pregnancy study. The chain joins TRBV21-1 to TRBJ1-4. TRBV21-1 is reported as a pseudogene. The CDR3 here reads CASSDREEKLFF. The DNA sequence is TGTGCCAGCAGCGACCGGGAGGAAAAACTGTTTTTT.